This T cell receptor beta chain was profiled in a study of CD8 T cells in Susac syndrome. Background on the study: Each patient with Susac syndrome, at the time of blood draw, was therapy-naive, on corticosteroids, or on intravenous immunoglobulin alone.

An amount of RNA that ranged from roughly 0.5 to 1 ug was reverse transcribed with random hexamers. The CDR3 of TCR beta was amplified by immunoSEQ multiplex PCR across 54 Vbeta and 13 Jbeta. TCRdb re-derived calls from the immunoSEQ multiplex PCR reads in MiXCR, one entry per CDR3 protein. The sample lists more than 100,000 distinct CDR3 sequences, roughly 95% seen once, with less than 0.15% in the top ten. Sequencing of TCR beta was performed on blood CD8+ and CD4+ T cells. While CD8+ and CD4+ T cells were isolated negatively, TEMRA cells were enriched by FACS. The sequence derives from a human donor with Susac syndrome. Sequencing input: CD4+ T cells from PBMCs.

The CDR3 DNA reads as TGCGCCAGCAGCGGGATAGGGGTACGAGAGACCCAGTACTTC. This encodes CASSGIGVRETQYF. The V and J genes are TRBV5-1 and TRBJ2-5; possibly TRBD1 for D (5 bases). This CDR3 contains 14 residues. CDR1 and CDR2 (germline): SGHRS, YFSETQ. The V gene lost 4 bases and the J gene lost 4 bases, with 14 bases spanning the gap.